Listed below are T cell receptor beta chains from one sample, sequenced in a study of blood T cells in healthy people across ages. TCRdb used MiXCR to reprocess the 5' RACE reads, holding one entry per CDR3 protein. Here the sample spans more than 600,000 distinct CDR3 sequences, roughly 25% being singletons. This sample also appeared in a second study, on T cells of mothers and their children.

Source material: blood. These receptors came from a boy aged 5-17 years in good health. Each CDR3 is given with its conserved first and last residue. A D gene is named only where the DNA matches it firmly. Clone size appears in some rows only: once, few, many, or a class for an expanded clone.

J gene	clone size	V gene	D gene	CDR3 protein	CDR3 DNA
TRBJ2-5	few	TRBV28	TRBD1	CASSFRGNRGILSETQYF	TGTGCCAGCAGTTTTCGAGGAAACAGGGGGATTTTATCAGAGACCCAGTACTTC
TRBJ2-1	.	TRBV27	.	CASSLGGTQEQFF	TGTGCCAGCAGTTTAGGTGGGACTCAGGAGCAGTTCTTC
TRBJ2-4	few	TRBV29-1	.	CSVEGVRGAKNIQYF	TGCAGCGTTGAAGGGGTCAGGGGAGCCAAAAACATTCAGTACTTC
TRBJ2-1	many	TRBV7-3	TRBD2	CASSQGLAGLGNEQFF	TGTGCCAGCAGCCAGGGACTAGCGGGACTGGGGAATGAGCAGTTCTTC
TRBJ2-7	few	TRBV6-5	.	CASQTRYEQYF	TGTGCCAGCCAGACGCGCTACGAGCAGTACTTC
TRBJ1-4	few	TRBV4-1	TRBD1	CASSPQGVGARFSEKLFF	TGCGCCAGCAGCCCCCAGGGGGTCGGGGCTAGATTCTCCGAAAAACTGTTTTTT
TRBJ1-3	.	TRBV7-2	.	CASSQVEGEGNTIYF	TGTGCCAGCAGTCAAGTGGAGGGGGAGGGAAACACCATATATTTT
TRBJ2-7	few	TRBV29-1	TRBD1	CSVSTGGNYEQYF	TGCAGCGTGTCCACAGGGGGCAATTACGAGCAGTACTTC
TRBJ1-5	.	TRBV12-3/TRBV12-4	.	CASSSGLPNQPQHF	TGTGCCAGCAGTTCGGGCCTCCCCAATCAGCCCCAGCATTTT
TRBJ1-1	.	TRBV29-1	.	CSVDISSEAFF	TGCAGCGTTGATATTTCCAGTGAAGCTTTCTTT
TRBJ2-5	.	TRBV3-1	.	CASSQGHGAGETQYF	TGTGCCAGCAGCCAAGGGCATGGGGCGGGTGAGACCCAGTACTTC
TRBJ2-1	.	TRBV20-1	.	CSASDPVSYNEQFF	TGCAGTGCTAGTGATCCGGTCTCCTACAATGAGCAGTTCTTC
TRBJ2-5	once	TRBV12-3/TRBV12-4	.	CASSWEGAREQYF	TGTGCCAGCAGTTGGGAGGGGGCTAGGGAGCAGTACTTC
TRBJ2-7	few	TRBV10-3	.	CAISAGTIYEQYF	TGTGCCATCAGCGCCGGGACCATTTACGAGCAGTACTTC
TRBJ2-3	.	TRBV20-1	.	CSATKKPSTDTQYF	TGCAGTGCAACTAAAAAGCCTTCCACAGATACGCAGTATTTT
TRBJ2-1	once	TRBV4-3	.	CASSQEAPPAGLYNEQFF	TGCGCCAGCAGCCAGGAAGCTCCGCCGGCGGGGCTCTACAATGAGCAGTTCTTC
TRBJ2-1	.	TRBV5-1	.	CASSLDTSRRNNEQFF	TGCGCCAGCAGCTTGGACACTAGCCGAAGGAACAATGAGCAGTTCTTC
TRBJ1-2	few	TRBV4-1	.	CASSQDAGANYGYTF	TGCGCCAGCAGCCAAGATGCAGGGGCTAACTATGGCTACACCTTC
TRBJ2-6	few	TRBV3-1	.	CASSQFPGGAGANVLTF	TGTGCCAGCAGCCAATTCCCCGGAGGGGCCGGGGCCAACGTCCTGACTTTC
TRBJ2-5	once	TRBV20-1	.	CSARGQDSGEQYF	TGCAGTGCTAGAGGACAGGACTCGGGGGAGCAGTACTTC
TRBJ2-1	.	TRBV27	.	CASTNSYNEQFF	TGTGCCAGCACGAACTCCTACAATGAGCAGTTCTTC
TRBJ2-1	.	TRBV7-2	.	CASSPIVGYYNEQFF	TGTGCCAGCAGCCCAATCGTCGGCTACTACAATGAGCAGTTCTTC
TRBJ2-5	.	TRBV28	TRBD2	CASSLSPSGSGKTQYF	TGTGCCAGCAGTTTATCCCCTAGCGGGAGTGGTAAGACCCAGTACTTC
TRBJ1-4	.	TRBV14	.	CASSPANSAHEKLFF	TGTGCCAGCAGTCCAGCTAACAGCGCCCACGAAAAACTGTTTTTT
TRBJ2-1	few	TRBV11-2	TRBD2	CASSFGGLAETYNEQFF	TGTGCCAGCAGCTTCGGGGGACTAGCGGAGACTTACAATGAGCAGTTCTTC
TRBJ2-3	.	TRBV28	TRBD2	CASSFTASGGDTQYF	TGTGCCAGCAGTTTCACAGCTAGCGGGGGAGATACGCAGTATTTT
TRBJ2-7	.	TRBV12-3/TRBV12-4	.	CASSFSVECF	TGTGCCAGCAGTTTCTCCGTGGAGTGCTTC
TRBJ2-7	few	TRBV12-3/TRBV12-4	.	CASSLGVGHMEQYF	TGTGCCAGCAGTCTGGGCGTTGGCCATATGGAGCAGTACTTC
TRBJ2-4	few	TRBV11-2	.	CASSLSPVIQYF	TGTGCCAGCAGCTTATCCCCAGTCATTCAGTACTTC
TRBJ2-7	.	TRBV7-9	.	CASSFANVGSPPEQYF	TGTGCCAGCAGCTTTGCTAATGTGGGCAGCCCTCCCGAGCAGTACTTC
TRBJ2-7	.	TRBV6-1	.	CASSEGGSYEQYF	TGTGCCAGCAGTGAGGGCGGCTCCTACGAGCAGTACTTC
TRBJ2-7	.	TRBV7-9	.	CASSLAVQGEQYF	TGTGCCAGCAGCTTAGCGGTGCAAGGAGAGCAGTACTTC
TRBJ2-7	few	TRBV3-1	TRBD2	CASSHGGVAGPYEQYF	TGTGCCAGCAGCCATGGGGGAGTAGCGGGGCCCTACGAGCAGTACTTC
TRBJ1-1	.	TRBV7-2	.	CASSLMTNTEAFF	TGTGCCAGCAGCTTAATGACGAACACTGAAGCTTTCTTT
TRBJ2-3	.	TRBV6-5	.	CASSYSSRPSTDTQYF	TGTGCCAGCAGTTACTCGAGTCGGCCAAGCACAGATACGCAGTATTTT
TRBJ2-1	.	TRBV25-1	TRBD2	CASKGSGSLNEQFF	TGTGCCAGCAAAGGTAGCGGGAGTCTCAATGAGCAGTTCTTC
TRBJ2-1	.	TRBV29-1	.	CSVEARDITYNEQFF	TGCAGCGTTGAAGCCCGGGACATTACCTACAATGAGCAGTTCTTC
TRBJ2-3	few	TRBV27	.	CASASRTEVFDTQYF	TGTGCCAGCGCCTCCCGGACAGAAGTTTTTGATACGCAGTATTTT
TRBJ2-1	few	TRBV15	.	CATSRDPYNEQFF	TGTGCCACCAGCAGAGACCCATACAATGAGCAGTTCTTC
TRBJ2-7	.	TRBV28	TRBD1	CASKFPGQGNNEQYF	TGTGCCAGCAAATTCCCGGGACAGGGGAATAATGAGCAGTACTTC
TRBJ2-7	few	TRBV9	.	CASSPRGAGHEQYF	TGTGCCAGCAGCCCCCGTGGGGCAGGGCACGAGCAGTACTTC
TRBJ2-6	few	TRBV20-1	.	CSAMDGETGANVLTF	TGCAGTGCTATGGACGGGGAGACTGGGGCCAACGTCCTGACTTTC
TRBJ1-1	few	TRBV2	TRBD1	CASKDQGAVTEAFF	TGTGCCAGCAAAGATCAGGGGGCCGTCACTGAAGCTTTCTTT
TRBJ2-5	few	TRBV29-1	TRBD2	CSVGSGGAGGTQYF	TGCAGCGTTGGTAGCGGGGGGGCCGGAGGGACCCAGTACTTC
TRBJ2-1	.	TRBV11-1	TRBD2	CASSFSFSGRMHEQFF	TGTGCCAGCAGCTTCTCGTTTAGCGGGAGGATGCATGAGCAGTTCTTC
TRBJ2-5	.	TRBV7-2	TRBD2	CASSSGTSGRSGTQYF	TGTGCCAGCAGCTCAGGGACTAGCGGGAGGTCGGGGACCCAGTACTTC
TRBJ1-1	.	TRBV13	TRBD1	CASSLGDRGDAFF	TGTGCCAGCAGCTTAGGCGACAGGGGAGATGCTTTCTTT
TRBJ2-7	.	TRBV3-1	.	CASSPQITYEQYF	TGTGCCAGCAGCCCTCAGATAACCTACGAGCAGTACTTC
TRBJ2-7	.	TRBV6-2/TRBV6-3	TRBD1	CASSYTGDESDEQYF	TGTGCCAGCAGTTACACAGGGGATGAGTCGGACGAGCAGTACTTC
TRBJ2-5	.	TRBV6-2/TRBV6-3	.	CARSYSTREETQYF	TGTGCCAGAAGTTACTCGACCAGGGAAGAGACCCAGTACTTC